The rows below give T cell receptor beta chains drawn from one sample of a study of T cell repertoires in cytomegalovirus infection. TCRdb reanalysed the reads using MiXCR and keeps one entry per CDR3 protein. Counted here are hundreds of thousands of distinct CDR3 sequences, 24% occurring once; the ten biggest clones make up 8%. Sequencing was done on a sample of CD8+ T cells from PBMCs. The receptors come from a human donor in good health (CMV status not recorded). Some clones in this sample may be carry-over from other donors' samples. The CDR3 runs from the conserved cysteine through the conserved F or W. A D gene is named only where the DNA matches it firmly. The size field is filled for only some rows; it gives once, few, many or a size class.

CDR3aa	CDR3nt	d_gene	v_gene	j_gene	abundance
CASRGGPDRFNQPQHF	TGTGCCAGCAGGGGGGGACCGGACAGATTCAATCAGCCCCAGCATTTT	.	TRBV28	TRBJ1-5	few
CASSPWAQLAPTNEKLFF	TGTGCCAGCAGCCCCTGGGCCCAGTTAGCACCAACTAATGAAAAACTGTTTTTT	.	TRBV7-2	TRBJ1-4	many
CASSLTGTGSSPLHF	TGTGCCAGCAGCCTTACCGGGACAGGGAGTTCACCCCTCCACTTT	TRBD1	TRBV6-6	TRBJ1-6	once
CSVDVGGQKSNQPQHF	TGCAGCGTTGACGTTGGGGGACAGAAAAGCAATCAGCCCCAGCATTTT	TRBD1	TRBV29-1	TRBJ1-5	once
CASSLEGFLNEQFF	TGTGCCAGCAGCTTAGAGGGTTTCTTGAATGAGCAGTTCTTC	.	TRBV7-9	TRBJ2-1	once
CASSQSGLDYGYTF	TGTGCCAGCAGCCAATCGGGACTGGACTATGGCTACACCTTC	.	TRBV14	TRBJ1-2	few
CASPSGTGKQETQYF	TGTGCCAGCCCCTCCGGGACAGGGAAACAAGAGACCCAGTACTTC	TRBD1	TRBV2	TRBJ2-5	.
CASKYRGLEQFF	TGTGCCAGCAAATACCGGGGGCTTGAGCAGTTCTTC	.	TRBV6-2/TRBV6-3	TRBJ2-1	.
CASSQEGMGEQYF	TGTGCCAGCAGCCAAGAAGGGATGGGGGAGCAGTACTTC	.	TRBV14	TRBJ2-7	once
CASSYSIVSTGEAFF	TGTGCCAGCAGTTACTCGATAGTGTCGACAGGAGAAGCTTTCTTT	.	TRBV6-5	TRBJ1-1	.
CASKDRAGYEQYF	TGTGCCAGCAAGGACAGGGCTGGCTACGAGCAGTACTTC	TRBD1	TRBV6-5	TRBJ2-7	few
CVISAGQGTNTEAFF	TGTGTCATCAGTGCGGGACAGGGGACAAACACTGAAGCTTTCTTT	TRBD1	TRBV10-3	TRBJ1-1	.
CATRATGSSYEQYF	TGTGCCACCAGGGCGACAGGGAGCTCCTACGAGCAGTACTTC	TRBD1	TRBV15	TRBJ2-7	few
CASSYFESGTPEQFF	TGTGCCAGCAGCTATTTTGAAAGCGGGACTCCTGAGCAGTTCTTC	TRBD2	TRBV12-3/TRBV12-4	TRBJ2-1	.
CASTGILRPYNEQFF	TGTGCCAGCACTGGGATCCTCCGACCTTACAATGAGCAGTTCTTC	.	TRBV6-4	TRBJ2-1	few
CASSLGTPTELSF	TGTGCCAGCAGTTTGGGCACTCCAACGGAACTGTCTTTT	.	TRBV28	TRBJ1-4	.
CASSPPPGFLLNEQFF	TGTGCCAGCAGTCCCCCCCCGGGGTTCCTCTTGAATGAGCAGTTCTTC	.	TRBV12-3/TRBV12-4	TRBJ2-1	.
CASGTDHIQETQYF	TGTGCCAGCGGGACAGACCACATCCAAGAGACCCAGTACTTC	TRBD1	TRBV7-9	TRBJ2-5	.
CSARDPEKGHQETQYF	TGCAGTGCTAGAGATCCTGAGAAAGGGCACCAAGAGACCCAGTACTTC	.	TRBV20-1	TRBJ2-5	.
CASSIRTSGHYNEQFF	TGTGCCAGCAGCATCCGGACTAGCGGACATTACAATGAGCAGTTCTTC	TRBD2	TRBV11-2	TRBJ2-1	.
CASSSPFGVNEQFF	TGTGCCAGCAGCTCACCATTCGGGGTTAATGAGCAGTTCTTC	.	TRBV11-1	TRBJ2-1	.
CASSQVGSTGELFF	TGCGCCAGCAGCCAAGTGGGCAGTACCGGGGAGCTGTTTTTT	.	TRBV4-1	TRBJ2-2	few
CSVEDLKNEQFF	TGCAGCGTTGAAGATCTGAAAAATGAGCAGTTCTTC	.	TRBV29-1	TRBJ2-1	many
CASSIKGHTRQPQHF	TGTGCCAGTAGTATAAAGGGACACACCAGACAGCCCCAGCATTTT	.	TRBV19	TRBJ1-5	.
CAIPGIQPQHF	TGTGCCATACCAGGGATCCAGCCCCAGCATTTT	.	TRBV10-3	TRBJ1-5	.
CSARPGERGTANYGYTF	TGCAGTGCTAGACCTGGTGAGAGGGGGACCGCTAACTATGGCTACACCTTC	.	TRBV20-1	TRBJ1-2	.
CASSPLRAVYGYTF	TGTGCCAGTAGTCCCCTGAGGGCGGTCTATGGCTACACCTTC	.	TRBV19	TRBJ1-2	many
CASGPGHEQFF	TGTGCTAGTGGCCCAGGGCATGAGCAGTTCTTC	.	TRBV12-5	TRBJ2-1	many
CASSIRQENSYEQYF	TGTGCCAGCAGTATCCGACAGGAGAACTCCTACGAGCAGTACTTC	.	TRBV28	TRBJ2-7	many
CSVPGTYYIGEQFF	TGCAGCGTTCCCGGGACATATTACATTGGTGAGCAGTTCTTC	.	TRBV29-1	TRBJ2-1	few
CSAPSWQGAGNEQFF	TGCAGTGCCCCAAGTTGGCAGGGGGCGGGCAATGAGCAGTTCTTC	TRBD1	TRBV20-1	TRBJ2-1	few